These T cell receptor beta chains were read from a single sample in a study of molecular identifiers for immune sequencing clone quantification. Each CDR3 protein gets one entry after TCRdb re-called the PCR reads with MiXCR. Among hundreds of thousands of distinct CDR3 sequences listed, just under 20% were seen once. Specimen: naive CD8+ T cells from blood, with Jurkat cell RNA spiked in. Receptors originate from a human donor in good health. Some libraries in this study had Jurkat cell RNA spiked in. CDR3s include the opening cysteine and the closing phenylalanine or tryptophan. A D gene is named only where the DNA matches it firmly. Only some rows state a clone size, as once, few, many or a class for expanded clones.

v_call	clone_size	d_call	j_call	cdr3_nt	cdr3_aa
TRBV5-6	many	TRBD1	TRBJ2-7	TGTGCCAGCAGCCCCGAGGACAGGGCCCTCGAGCAGTACTTC	CASSPEDRALEQYF
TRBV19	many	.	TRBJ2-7	TGTGCCAGTAGTGCAAACAGCTACGAGCAGTACTTC	CASSANSYEQYF
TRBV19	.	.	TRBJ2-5	TGTGCCAGTACCCCGGACAGTAACCAAGAGACCCAGTACTTC	CASTPDSNQETQYF
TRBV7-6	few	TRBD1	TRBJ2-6	TGTGCCAGCAGCTGGGATACAGGGGGCGTATCTGGGGCCAACGTCCTGACTTTC	CASSWDTGGVSGANVLTF
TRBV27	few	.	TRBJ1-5	TGTGCCAGCAGTTCACTCCCTCCCAGGTCTCAGCCCCAGCATTTT	CASSSLPPRSQPQHF
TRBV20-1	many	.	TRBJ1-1	TGCAGTGCTAGAGACGGACTCACAAACATGAACACTGAAGCTTTCTTT	CSARDGLTNMNTEAFF
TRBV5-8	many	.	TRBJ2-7	TGTGCCAGCAGGCGGACAGCCTACGAGCAGTACTTC	CASRRTAYEQYF
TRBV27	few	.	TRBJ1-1	TGTGCCAGCAGCAACATGTTGGGACACCGGGACACTGAAGCTTTCTTT	CASSNMLGHRDTEAFF
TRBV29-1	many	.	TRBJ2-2	TGCAGCGCCAAAACAGCGAACACCGGGGAGCTGTTTTTT	CSAKTANTGELFF
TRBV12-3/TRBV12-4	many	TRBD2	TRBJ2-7	TGTGCCAGCAGTTCCAGACTAGCGGGAGCCTACGAGCAGTACTTC	CASSSRLAGAYEQYF
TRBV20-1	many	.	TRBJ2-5	TGCAGTGCTATCCTCGCTTCCGGGACTTATTATCACCAAGAGACCCAGTACTTC	CSAILASGTYYHQETQYF
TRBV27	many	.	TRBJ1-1	TGTGCCTCCCGTTCGGTAGATGCGAACACTGAAGCTTTCTTT	CASRSVDANTEAFF
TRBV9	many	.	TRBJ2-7	TGTGCCAGCAGCGCCGCGGACAGCTCCTACGAGCAGTACTTC	CASSAADSSYEQYF
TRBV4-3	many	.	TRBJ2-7	TGCGCCAGCAGCCAAGACTTCGGGAGCTCCTACGAGCAGTACTTC	CASSQDFGSSYEQYF
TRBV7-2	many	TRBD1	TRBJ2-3	TGTGCCAGCAGGCGACAGGGGGCCAGCACAGATACGCAGTATTTT	CASRRQGASTDTQYF
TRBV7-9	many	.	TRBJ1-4	TGTGCCAGCAGCTCCCCCGCGGTTTCAGCGGGGGGGAAGGAAAAACTGTTTTTT	CASSSPAVSAGGKEKLFF
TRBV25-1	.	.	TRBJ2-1	TGTGCCAGCAGTGAATGGAGTACGGAGGAGATGAAATTATACAATGAGCAGCTCTTC	CASSEWSTEEMKLYNEQLF
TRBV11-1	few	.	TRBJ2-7	TGTGCCAGCACCCTAACAGAATCCTACGAGCAGTACTTC	CASTLTESYEQYF
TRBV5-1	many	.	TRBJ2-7	TGTGCCAGCAGCTTGGAAGACAGCTACGAGCAGTACTTC	CASSLEDSYEQYF
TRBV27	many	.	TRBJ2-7	TGTGCCAGCAGTTTATATCAGGGGTACGAGCAGTACTTC	CASSLYQGYEQYF
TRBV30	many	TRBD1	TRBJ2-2	TGTGCCTGGAGCCGACAGGGGAACACCGGGGAGCTGTTTTTT	CAWSRQGNTGELFF
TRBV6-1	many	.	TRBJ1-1	TGTGCCAGCAGTCGGAGGGTGGACACTGAAGCTTTCTTT	CASSRRVDTEAFF
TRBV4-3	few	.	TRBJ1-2	TGCGCCAGCAGCCAAGGGCACAAGGGTTCCTATGGCTACACCTTC	CASSQGHKGSYGYTF
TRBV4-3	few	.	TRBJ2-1	TGCGCCAGCAGCCAAGATCAAAGAGGCAATGAGCAGTTCTTC	CASSQDQRGNEQFF
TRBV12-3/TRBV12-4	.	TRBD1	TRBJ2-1	TGTGCCAGCAGTTTCGAGACAGGGGATTACAATGAGCAGTTCTTC	CASSFETGDYNEQFF
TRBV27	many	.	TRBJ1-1	TGTGCCAGCAGTAACAACTACTACACTGAAGCTTTCTTT	CASSNNYYTEAFF
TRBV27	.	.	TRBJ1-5	TGTACCAGCAGCCGGACAGGCAATCAGCCCCAGCATTTT	CTSSRTGNQPQHF
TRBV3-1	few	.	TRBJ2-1	TGTGCCAGCAGCCAAGCATCCACGGACGGAGCGGGCGGGAATGAGCAGTTCTTC	CASSQASTDGAGGNEQFF
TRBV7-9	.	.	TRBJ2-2	TGTGCCAGCAGCTTAGAATCGAACACCGGGGAGCTGTTTTTT	CASSLESNTGELFF
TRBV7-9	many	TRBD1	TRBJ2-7	TGTGCCAGCAGCTTACGGGGACAGTCCTACGAGCAGTACTTC	CASSLRGQSYEQYF
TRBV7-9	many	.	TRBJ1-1	TGTGCCAGCAGCCCGGAGGGGGTGACGGGAGCCAACACTGAAGCTTTCTTT	CASSPEGVTGANTEAFF